The 10 T cell receptor beta chains below come from one sample, sequenced in a study of T cell changes during pregnancy in multiple sclerosis. Generated by immunoSEQ multiplex PCR, the TCRdb table keeps only in-frame clones and is missing some. In the table there are about 49,000 clones, 85% to 95% of which are singletons. Specimen: CD8+ T cells from peripheral blood mononuclear cells, collected in the first trimester of pregnancy. All receptors come from a female donor with multiple sclerosis, enrolled in a pregnancy study.

This chain connects TRBV28 to TRBJ1-4; 8 positions match TRBD1. This CDR3 is 17 amino acids long. Looked up from germline, CDR1 is MDHEN and CDR2 is SYDVKM. The junction had 18 bases not matched to a gene; V was cut back by 7 bases and J by 8 bases. CDR3 sequence: CASTLGQGRRSEEKLFF. CDR3 DNA: TGTGCCAGCACTCTAGGACAGGGAAGAAGGAGTGAAGAAAAACTGTTTTTT.

The chain joins TRBV12-2 to TRBJ2-1; the D call in the table, TRBD2, was not verified against the DNA. TRBV12-2 is reported as a pseudogene. This CDR3 spans 15 amino acids. This chain's CDR3 is CASRGRGGPYNEQFF. The CDR3 DNA follows: TGTGCAAGTCGTGGACGGGGGGGGCCCTACAATGAGCAGTTCTTC.

This clone was detected only once. The V and J genes are TRBV5-8 and TRBJ1-5; D unclear. Trimming left V 0 bases short and J 4 bases short, with 5 bases between. The V gene's germline CDR1 is SGHTS and CDR2 YDEGEE. The CDR3 loop spans 13 amino acids. In DNA, the CDR3 is TGTGCCAGCAGCTTGGCAGGAAATCAGCCCCAGCATTTT. Its translation is CASSLAGNQPQHF. The complete variable domain, with remaining parts taken from reference TRBV5-8 and TRBJ1-5, reads EAGVTQSPTHLIKTRGQQATLRCSPISGHTSVYWYQQALGLGLQFLLWYDEGEERNRGNFPPRFSGRQFPNYSSELNVNALELEDSALYLCASSLAGNQPQHFGDGTRLSIL.

This chain links TRBV5-1 with TRBJ2-7; the D gene is possibly TRBD1 (6 bases). Germline-derived CDR1 and CDR2 are SGHRS and YFSETQ. Deletions cut 5 bases from V and 6 bases from J, with 12 bases between. This CDR3 contains 12 residues. CDR3 DNA sequence: TGCGCCAGCAGGGGGGCCCTGGGCGAGCAGTACTTC. Amino acids: CASRGALGEQYF.

V and J are TRBV6-5 and TRBJ1-1; D is unresolved. This CDR3 has 15 residues. Trimming took 0 bases from V and 1 from J, leaving 9 bases between them. Per the germline V gene, CDR1 is MNHEY and CDR2 is SVGAGI. CDR3 in DNA: TGTGCCAGCAGTTACTCCGGGGAGGCGAACACTGAAGCTTTCTTT. Residues: CASSYSGEANTEAFF.

The rearrangement links TRBV28 to TRBJ1-2; 8 nucleotides align to TRBD1. Germline V lookup: CDR1 MDHEN, CDR2 SYDVKM. The CDR3 covers 15 residues. J gave up 5 bases and V 1 base, and 6 bases lay outside the gene matches. The DNA for the CDR3 is TGTGCCAGCAGTTTATACCGGGACAGGAGGTATGGCTACACCTTC. Translating it yields CASSLYRDRRYGYTF.

The chain joins TRBV11-2 to TRBJ1-2, with 9 bases matching TRBD1. Trimming removed 5 bases from V and 5 bases from J; junction bases left unmatched: 3. The CDR3 contains 13 residues. The germline CDR1 and CDR2 sequences are SGHAT and FQNNGV. CDR3 nucleotides: TGTGCCAGCAGCCCAGGGACAGGGTATGGCTACACCTTC. The encoded protein is CASSPGTGYGYTF.

The rearrangement links TRBV13 to TRBJ1-1; 8 bases fit TRBD1. The junction had 5 bases not matched to a gene; V was cut back by 4 bases and J by 1 base. The germline CDR1 and CDR2 sequences are PRHDT and FYEKMQ (reference sequence). CDR3 length: 15 residues. CDR3 region: CASSSSTGENTEAFF. CDR3 sequence (DNA): TGTGCCAGCAGCTCATCGACAGGGGAGAACACTGAAGCTTTCTTT.

The chain employs TRBV7-9 and TRBJ2-1; 11 bases line up with TRBD2. Unmatched junction bases numbered 10, after V lost 5 bases and J lost 7 bases. The V gene's germline CDR1 is SEHNR and CDR2 FQNEAQ (reference sequence). CDR3 length: 16 residues. CDR3 sequence (DNA): TGTGCCAGCAGCCATCATAGCGGGAGGGGTGGGAATGAGCAGTTCTTC. Translating it yields CASSHHSGRGGNEQFF.

The chain is built from TRBV28 and TRBJ2-1; 10 bases map to TRBD2. Germline V CDR1 and CDR2: MDHEN, SYDVKM. V dropped 4 bases and J dropped 4; count of bases not matched to a gene: 16. The CDR3 length is 19 residues. The CDR3 DNA sequence: TGTGCCAGCAGTTCAATAACCTGGGGTTCTAGCGGGAGTTACAATGAGCAGTTCTTC. Translating gives CASSSITWGSSGSYNEQFF.